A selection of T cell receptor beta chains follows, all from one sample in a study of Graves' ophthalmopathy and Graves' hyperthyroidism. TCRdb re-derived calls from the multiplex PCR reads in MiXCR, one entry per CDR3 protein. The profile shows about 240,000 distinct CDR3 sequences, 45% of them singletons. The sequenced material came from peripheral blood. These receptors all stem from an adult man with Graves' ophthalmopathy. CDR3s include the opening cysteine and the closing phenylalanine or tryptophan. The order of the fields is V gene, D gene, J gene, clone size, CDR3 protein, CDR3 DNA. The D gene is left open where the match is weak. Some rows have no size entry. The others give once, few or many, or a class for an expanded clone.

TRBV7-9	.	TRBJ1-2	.	CASSLEAGGVYGYTF	TGTGCCAGCAGCTTAGAGGCTGGGGGGGTCTATGGCTACACCTTC
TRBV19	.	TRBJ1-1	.	CASSTLGGTEAFF	TGTGCCAGTAGTACCCTCGGAGGGACTGAAGCTTTCTTT
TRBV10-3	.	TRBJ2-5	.	CAISENREETQYF	TGTGCCATCAGTGAAAACAGGGAAGAGACCCAGTACTTC
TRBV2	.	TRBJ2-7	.	CASSPHQIGYEQYF	TGTGCCAGCAGTCCGCATCAGATAGGCTACGAGCAGTACTTC
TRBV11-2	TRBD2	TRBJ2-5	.	CASSSQRGETQYF	TGTGCCAGCAGCTCCCAGCGGGGTGAGACCCAGTACTTC
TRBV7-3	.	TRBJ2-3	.	CASSLTRDTRGQYF	TGTGCCAGCAGCTTAACACGCGATACTAGGGGGCAGTATTTT
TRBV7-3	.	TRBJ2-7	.	CASSPLLLESYEQYF	TGTGCCAGCAGCCCCCTACTGTTGGAAAGCTACGAGCAGTACTTC
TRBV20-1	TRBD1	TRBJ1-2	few	CVGRDRGDNYGYTF	TGCGTGGGCCGGGACAGGGGTGATAACTATGGCTACACCTTC
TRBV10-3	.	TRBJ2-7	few	CAISEGGRQQYF	TGTGCCATCAGTGAGGGGGGCAGGCAGCAGTACTTC
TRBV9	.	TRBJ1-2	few	CASSVATGSDGYTF	TGTGCCAGCAGCGTAGCTACCGGGTCCGATGGCTACACCTTC
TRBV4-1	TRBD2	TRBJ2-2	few	CASFPGLAGRGTGELFF	TGCGCCAGCTTTCCGGGACTAGCGGGACGGGGGACCGGGGAGCTGTTTTTT
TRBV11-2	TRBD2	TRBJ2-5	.	CASRVPGLAETQYF	TGTGCCAGCAGGGTACCGGGACTAGCAGAGACCCAGTACTTC
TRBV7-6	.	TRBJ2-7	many	CASSPRGSYEQYF	TGTGCCAGCAGTCCCAGGGGCTCCTACGAGCAGTACTTC
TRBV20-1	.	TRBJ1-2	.	CSAGDSPSYGYTF	TGCAGTGCTGGGGACTCCCCTAGTTATGGCTACACCTTC
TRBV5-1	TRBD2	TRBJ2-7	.	CASSLFNPLLGGGISYEQYF	TGCGCCAGCAGCTTGTTCAATCCATTGCTAGGCGGGGGGATTTCCTACGAGCAGTACTTC
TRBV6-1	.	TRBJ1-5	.	CASSEGTLSNQPQHF	TGTGCCAGCAGTGAAGGGACACTTAGCAATCAGCCCCAGCATTTT
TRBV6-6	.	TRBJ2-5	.	CASTSRAAETQYF	TGTGCCAGCACCTCAAGGGCAGCGGAGACCCAGTACTTC
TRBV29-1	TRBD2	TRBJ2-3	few	CSGGLWPSGGSTDTQYF	TGCAGCGGCGGGCTTTGGCCTAGCGGGGGGAGCACAGATACGCAGTATTTT
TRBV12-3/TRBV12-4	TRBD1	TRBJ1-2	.	CASRPGTGDGYTF	TGTGCCAGCAGACCCGGGACAGGGGATGGCTACACCTTC
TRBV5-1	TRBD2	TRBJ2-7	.	CASKGLAGNSPGEQYF	TGCGCCAGCAAAGGACTAGCGGGTAACTCGCCGGGCGAGCAGTACTTC
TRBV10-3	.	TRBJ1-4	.	CAISSGPHRSSTNEKLFF	TGTGCCATCAGTTCCGGGCCACATCGGAGTTCAACTAATGAAAAACTGTTTTTT
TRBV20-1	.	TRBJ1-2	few	CSARDLSSTLDYGYTF	TGCAGTGCTAGAGATCTCAGCAGTACACTTGACTATGGCTACACCTTC
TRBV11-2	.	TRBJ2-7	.	CASSLVVAASSYEQYF	TGTGCCAGCAGCTTAGTGGTAGCGGCCAGCTCCTACGAGCAGTACTTC
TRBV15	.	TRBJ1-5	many	CATSRDPAGNQPQHF	TGTGCCACCAGCAGAGATCCGGCAGGCAATCAGCCCCAGCATTTT
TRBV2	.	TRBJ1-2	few	CASSREGASVYGYTF	TGTGCCAGCAGCCGAGAAGGGGCATCGGTCTATGGCTACACCTTC
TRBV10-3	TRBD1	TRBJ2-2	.	CAISQGAGGELFF	TGTGCCATCAGCCAGGGGGCAGGCGGGGAGCTGTTTTTT
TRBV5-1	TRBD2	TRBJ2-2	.	CASSKLAGYANTGELFF	TGCGCCAGCAGTAAGCTAGCGGGTTACGCGAACACCGGGGAGCTGTTTTTT
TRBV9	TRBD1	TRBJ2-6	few	CASKGQGKGAGANVLTF	TGTGCCAGCAAGGGACAGGGGAAGGGGGCTGGGGCCAACGTCCTGACTTTC
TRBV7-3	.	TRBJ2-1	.	CASSLDSSYNEQFF	TGTGCCAGCAGCTTAGATTCCAGTTACAATGAGCAGTTCTTC
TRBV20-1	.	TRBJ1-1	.	CSAIVAGGGLNTEAFF	TGCAGTGCAATAGTGGCTGGTGGGGGGCTGAACACTGAAGCTTTCTTT
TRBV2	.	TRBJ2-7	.	CASSLVSIRTHEYEQYF	TGTGCCAGCAGTTTAGTAAGTATCCGGACCCACGAGTACGAGCAGTACTTC
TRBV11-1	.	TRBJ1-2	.	CASSFYICSAPGQAINYGYTF	.
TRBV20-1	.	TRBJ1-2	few	CSAKTDYGYTF	TGCAGTGCTAAGACTGACTATGGCTACACCTTC
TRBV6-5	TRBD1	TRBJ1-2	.	CASSDPSDRAKGYTF	TGTGCCAGCAGTGATCCTTCGGACAGGGCGAAAGGCTACACCTTC
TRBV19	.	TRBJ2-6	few	CASTLLGANVLTF	TGTGCCAGTACTCTCCTCGGGGCCAACGTCCTGACTTTC
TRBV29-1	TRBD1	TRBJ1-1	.	CSAGDRRAFF	TGCAGCGCTGGGGACAGGCGAGCTTTCTTT
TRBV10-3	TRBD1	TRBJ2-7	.	CASRTTPGTGVEQYF	TGTGCCAGCAGAACTACCCCCGGGACAGGGGTCGAGCAGTACTTC
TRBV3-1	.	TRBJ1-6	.	CASSQETKNSPLHF	TGTGCCAGCAGCCAAGAGACCAAAAATTCACCCCTCCACTTT
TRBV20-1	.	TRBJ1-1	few	CSAGLGAGVSEAFF	TGCAGTGCGGGGCTCGGGGCTGGTGTGTCTGAAGCTTTCTTT
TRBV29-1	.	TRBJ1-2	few	CSVVLPGGLANYGYTF	TGCAGCGTTGTTTTACCCGGGGGCCTAGCTAACTATGGCTACACCTTC
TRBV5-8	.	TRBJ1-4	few	CASSFGPTNEKLFF	TGTGCCAGCAGCTTTGGTCCTACTAATGAAAAACTGTTTTTT
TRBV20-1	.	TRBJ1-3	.	CSARGRGGHGNTIYF	TGCAGTGCCAGAGGAAGAGGGGGGCATGGAAACACCATATATTTT
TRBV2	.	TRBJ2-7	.	CATDGFRDFAYEQYF	TGTGCCACCGATGGATTTAGGGACTTTGCCTACGAGCAGTACTTC
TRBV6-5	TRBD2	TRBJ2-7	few	CASSDGLAVDYEQYF	TGTGCCAGCAGTGACGGACTAGCGGTGGACTACGAGCAGTACTTC
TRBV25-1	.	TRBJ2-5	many	CASFLGNKGETQYF	TGTGCCAGCTTCCTGGGAAACAAAGGAGAGACCCAGTACTTC
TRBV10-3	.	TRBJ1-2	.	CASSYSLDATRDGYTF	TGTGCCAGCAGTTACTCGTTGGACGCTACCAGAGATGGCTACACCTTC
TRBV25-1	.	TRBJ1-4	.	CASSYSARPSNEKLFF	TGTGCCAGCAGTTACTCGGCGCGGCCCTCTAATGAAAAACTGTTTTTT
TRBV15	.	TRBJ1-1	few	CATSSGQSLNTEAFF	TGTGCCACCAGCAGCGGACAGTCTTTGAACACTGAAGCTTTCTTT
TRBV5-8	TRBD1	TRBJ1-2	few	CASSPSSADREVYGYTF	TGTGCCAGCAGCCCCTCCTCAGCCGACAGGGAGGTTTATGGCTACACCTTC
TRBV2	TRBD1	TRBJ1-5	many	CASSEAGQGNQPQHF	TGTGCCAGCAGTGAAGCGGGACAGGGGAATCAGCCCCAGCATTTT
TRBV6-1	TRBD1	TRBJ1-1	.	CASSLTGAKMNTEAFF	TGTGCCAGCAGTTTAACAGGGGCCAAGATGAACACTGAAGCTTTCTTT
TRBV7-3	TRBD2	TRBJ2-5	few	CASSRGLAGVQETQYF	TGTGCCAGCAGCCGAGGACTAGCGGGAGTCCAAGAGACCCAGTACTTC
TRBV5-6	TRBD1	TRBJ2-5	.	CASSLGTGGVETQYF	TGTGCCAGCAGCTTGGGGACAGGGGGAGTTGAGACCCAGTACTTC
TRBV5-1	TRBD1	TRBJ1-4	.	CASSYQGVGEKLFF	TGCGCCAGCAGCTACCAGGGGGTAGGGGAAAAACTGTTTTTT
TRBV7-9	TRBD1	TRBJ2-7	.	CASSLLSGQGAREQYF	TGTGCCAGCAGCTTATTATCGGGACAGGGGGCGAGGGAGCAGTACTTC
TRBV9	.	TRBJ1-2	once	CASSAQKDQGGYGYTF	TGTGCCAGCAGCGCCCAGAAGGATCAGGGCGGCTATGGCTACACCTTC
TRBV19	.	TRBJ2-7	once	CASSIPGYEQYF	TGTGCCAGTAGTATTCCGGGATACGAGCAGTACTTC
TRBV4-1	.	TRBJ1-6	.	CASRKWGIGDSPLHF	TGCGCCAGCAGGAAGTGGGGGATTGGGGATTCACCCCTCCACTTT
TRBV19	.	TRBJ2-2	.	CADSAQSTGELFF	TGTGCCGACTCCGCCCAGTCTACCGGGGAGCTGTTTTTT